The clone carrying this T cell receptor beta chain was observed once. Its target is unknown. cDNA libraries for TCR beta contained unique molecular identifiers. TCRdb reprocessed the PCR reads with MiXCR, giving one entry per CDR3 protein. The sample holds 550,000 to 700,000 distinct CDR3 sequences, about 40% seen once. There are 15 residues in the CDR3. Germline V lookup: CDR1 MNHEY, CDR2 SVGAGI. After removal of 7 bases from V and 1 base from J, the junction contained 6 bases not matched to a gene. This specimen belongs to a study of post-analysis software for immune sequencing data. Whole-study results and caveats: The study found TRBV5-6, TRBV5-1 and TRBV20-1 among five TRBV segments more frequent in patients than controls.

This TCR came from a girl aged 5-17 years with multiple sclerosis. This chain uses TRBV6-5 with TRBJ1-5, with TRBD1 matching over 8 bases. Sequences were obtained from blood. This CDR3 reads CASTHGQGSNQPQHF. The CDR3 DNA sequence: TGTGCCAGCACCCACGGACAGGGAAGCAATCAGCCCCAGCATTTT.